This T cell receptor (beta chain) derives from a study of T-cell memory formation after mild COVID-19. The overall study: TCR clusters showed largely donor specificity.

There are 12 residues in the CDR3. V lost 2 bases and J 4 bases, leaving 4 bases between the germline ends. The germline gives CDR1 SGHDT, CDR2 YYEEEE. TCRdb independently ran MiXCR on the 5' RACE reads; one entry per CDR3 protein. Among approximately 290,000 distinct CDR3 sequences listed, approximately 8% were seen once. This clonotype occurred a few times. The target antigen is unknown. Whole-study findings and limits: Some responding clones appeared in pre-infection memory, suggesting cross-reactive memory joined. Confirmation of SARS-CoV-2 specificity was lacking for second-wave clones peaking day 37.

Sequenced: PBMCs or a T cell subset sorted from them (not recorded which). The receptor was isolated from a man between 18 and 35 years old who had mild COVID-19 (a few samples of this study predate the infection). Cell type and time point are not known. The V and J genes are TRBV5-6 and TRBJ1-3; D call uncertain. CDR3 region: CASSFWGNTIYF. The CDR3 nucleotides read TGTGCCAGCAGCTTCTGGGGAAACACCATATATTTT.